This TCR beta chain was sequenced during a study of Tregs in tolerant kidney transplant recipients. The V and J ends lost 3 bases and 1 base, in that order; junction bases with no gene match: 7. The CDR3 is 18 amino acids. The V gene's germline CDR1 is SEHNR and CDR2 FQNEAQ (reference sequence). In the case of this clone: The target antigen is unknown.

Unstimulated Tregs (CD4+CD25+CD127-) and CD4+CD25- non-Tregs were sorted from PBMCs. Points from the study as a whole: Biological reproducibility was not directly addressed, but technical replication error appeared minimal.

Some clones are missing from TCRdb's copy, which holds only in-frame ones; the method was immunoSEQ multiplex PCR. This table holds roughly 120,000 clones, roughly nine tenths found once. The chain links TRBV7-9 to TRBJ2-3; 13 bases are a match to TRBD2. Sequencing was performed on CD4+ T cells from blood. This TCR was sampled from a human donor in good health. CDR3 region: CASSFGLAGDLGTDTQYF. In DNA, the CDR3 is TGTGCCAGCAGCTTCGGACTAGCGGGAGATCTGGGCACAGATACGCAGTATTTT. The complete variable domain, with remaining parts taken from reference TRBV7-9 and TRBJ2-3, reads DTGVSQNPRHKITKRGQNVTFRCDPISEHNRLYWYRQTLGQGPEFLTYFQNEAQLEKSRLLSDRFSAERPKGSFSTLEIQRTEQGDSAMYLCASSFGLAGDLGTDTQYFGPGTRLTVL.